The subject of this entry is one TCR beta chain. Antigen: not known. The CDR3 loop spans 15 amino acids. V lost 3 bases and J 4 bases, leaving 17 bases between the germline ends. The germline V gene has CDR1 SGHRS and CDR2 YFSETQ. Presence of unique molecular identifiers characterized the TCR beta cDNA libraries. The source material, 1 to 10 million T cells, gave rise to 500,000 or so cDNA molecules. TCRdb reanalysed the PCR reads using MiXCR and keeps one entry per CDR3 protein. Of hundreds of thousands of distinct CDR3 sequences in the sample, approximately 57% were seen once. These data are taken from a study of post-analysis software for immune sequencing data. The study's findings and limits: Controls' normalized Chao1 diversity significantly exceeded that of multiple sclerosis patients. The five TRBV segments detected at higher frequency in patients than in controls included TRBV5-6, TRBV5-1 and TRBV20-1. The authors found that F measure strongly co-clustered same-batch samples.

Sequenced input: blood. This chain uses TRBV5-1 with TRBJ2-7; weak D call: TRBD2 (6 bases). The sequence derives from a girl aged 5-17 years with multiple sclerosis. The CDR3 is CASSWGDLPTYEQYF. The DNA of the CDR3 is TGCGCCAGCAGCTGGGGGGACCTACCGACATACGAGCAGTACTTC.